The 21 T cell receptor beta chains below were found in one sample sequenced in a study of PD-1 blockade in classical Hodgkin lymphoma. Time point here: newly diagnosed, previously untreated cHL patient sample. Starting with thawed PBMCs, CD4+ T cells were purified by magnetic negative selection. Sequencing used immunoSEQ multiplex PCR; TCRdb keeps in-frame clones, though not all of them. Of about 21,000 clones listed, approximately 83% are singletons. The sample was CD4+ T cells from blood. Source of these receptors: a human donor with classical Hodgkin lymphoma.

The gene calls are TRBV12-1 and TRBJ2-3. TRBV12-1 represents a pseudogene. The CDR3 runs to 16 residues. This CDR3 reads CASSPQLRGRVDTQYF. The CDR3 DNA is TGTGCCAGCAGCCCCCAATTACGGGGACGGGTAGATACGCAGTATTTT.

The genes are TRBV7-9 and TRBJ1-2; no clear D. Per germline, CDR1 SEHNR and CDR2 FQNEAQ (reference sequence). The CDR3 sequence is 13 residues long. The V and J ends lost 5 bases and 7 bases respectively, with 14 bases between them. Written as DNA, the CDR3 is TGTGCCAGCAGCCCTAAGGGCTCCGGTGGCTACACCTTC. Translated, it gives CASSPKGSGGYTF.

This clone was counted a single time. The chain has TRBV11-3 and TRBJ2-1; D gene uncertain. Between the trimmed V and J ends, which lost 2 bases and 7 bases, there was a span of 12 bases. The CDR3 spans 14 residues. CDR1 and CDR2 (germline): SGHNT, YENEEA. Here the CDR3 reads CASSLTRNSNEQFF. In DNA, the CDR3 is TGTGCCAGCAGCTTAACTCGGAACTCAAATGAGCAGTTCTTC.

CDR3 protein: CASSETEAFF. The CDR3 DNA reads as TGTGCCAGCAGCGAAACCGAAGCTTTCTTT. V gene TRBV28 combines with J gene TRBJ1-1; D is ambiguous. Trimming left V 6 bases short and J 8 bases short, with 7 bases between. This CDR3 comprises 10 residues. CDR1 and CDR2 from the germline V gene are MDHEN and SYDVKM.

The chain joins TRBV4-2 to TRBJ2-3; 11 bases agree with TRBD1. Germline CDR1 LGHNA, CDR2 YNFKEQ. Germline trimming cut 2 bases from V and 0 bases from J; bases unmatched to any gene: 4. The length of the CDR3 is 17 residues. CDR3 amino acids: CASSQRGTGGSTDTQYF. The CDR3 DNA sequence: TGTGCCAGCAGCCAACGAGGGACAGGGGGTAGCACAGATACGCAGTATTTT.

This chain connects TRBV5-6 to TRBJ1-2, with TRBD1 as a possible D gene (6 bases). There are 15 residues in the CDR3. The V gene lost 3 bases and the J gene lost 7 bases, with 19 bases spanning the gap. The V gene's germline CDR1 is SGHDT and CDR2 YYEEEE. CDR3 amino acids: CASSSTGALIPGYTF. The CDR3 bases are TGTGCCAGCAGCTCCACGGGGGCTCTGATTCCTGGCTACACCTTC.

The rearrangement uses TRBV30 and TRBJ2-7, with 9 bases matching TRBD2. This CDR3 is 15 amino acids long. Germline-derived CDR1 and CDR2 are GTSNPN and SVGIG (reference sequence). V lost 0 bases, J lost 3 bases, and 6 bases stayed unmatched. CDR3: CAWSVRAGGLYEQYF. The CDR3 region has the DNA TGTGCCTGGAGTGTACGGGCGGGAGGGCTCTACGAGCAGTACTTC.

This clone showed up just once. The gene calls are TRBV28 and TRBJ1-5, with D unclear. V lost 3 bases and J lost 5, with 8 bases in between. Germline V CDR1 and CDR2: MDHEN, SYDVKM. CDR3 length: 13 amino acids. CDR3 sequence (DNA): TGTGCCAGCAGTTTGCGGAACGATCAGCCCCAGCATTTT. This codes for CASSLRNDQPQHF.

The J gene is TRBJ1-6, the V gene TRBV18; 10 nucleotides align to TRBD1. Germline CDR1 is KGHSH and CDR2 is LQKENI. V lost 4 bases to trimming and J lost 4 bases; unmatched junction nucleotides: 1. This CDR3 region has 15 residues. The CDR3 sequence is CASSRDRGYNSPLHF. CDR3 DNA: TGTGCCAGCTCACGGGACAGGGGTTATAATTCACCCCTCCACTTT.

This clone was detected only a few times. The CDR3 spells CASSIADSYEQYF. DNA of the CDR3: TGTGCCAGTAGTATAGCTGACAGCTACGAGCAGTACTTC. The chain recombines TRBV19 with TRBJ2-7; possible D gene TRBD1, 5 bases. Germline lookup yields CDR1 LNHDA and CDR2 SQIVND (reference sequence). V lost 1 base to trimming and J lost 3 bases, with 7 bases between them. The CDR3 contains 13 residues.

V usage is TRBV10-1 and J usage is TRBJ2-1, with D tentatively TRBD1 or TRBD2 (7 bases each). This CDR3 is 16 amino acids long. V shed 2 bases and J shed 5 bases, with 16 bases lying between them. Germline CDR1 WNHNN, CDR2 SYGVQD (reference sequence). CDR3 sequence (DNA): TGCGCCAGCAGTGAGCGGGGAGGGGGCACCGACAATGAGCAGTTCTTC. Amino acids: CASSERGGGTDNEQFF.

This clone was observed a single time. The CDR3 bases are TGTGCCAGCTCACCACAGGGGCAAGGTTACAATGAGCAGTTCTTC. It translates to CASSPQGQGYNEQFF. V usage is TRBV18 and J usage is TRBJ2-1; D is possibly TRBD1 (5 bases). This CDR3 has 15 residues. Germline V gene lookup returns CDR1 KGHSH and CDR2 LQKENI. The ends were cut back, 1 base at V and 4 bases at J, with 11 bases in the middle.

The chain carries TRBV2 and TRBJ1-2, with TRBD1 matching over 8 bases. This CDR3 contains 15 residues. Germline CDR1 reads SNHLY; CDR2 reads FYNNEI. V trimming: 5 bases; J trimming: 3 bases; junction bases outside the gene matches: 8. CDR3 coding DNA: TGTGCCAGCAGTATAGGACAGGGTAGGGACTATGGCTACACCTTC. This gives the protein CASSIGQGRDYGYTF.

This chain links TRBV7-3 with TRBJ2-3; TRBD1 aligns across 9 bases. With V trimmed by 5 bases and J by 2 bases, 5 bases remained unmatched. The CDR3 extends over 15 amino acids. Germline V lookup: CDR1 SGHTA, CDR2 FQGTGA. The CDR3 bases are TGTGCCAGCAGCCGCCGGGACAGGGCCACAGATACGCAGTATTTT. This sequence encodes CASSRRDRATDTQYF.

The CDR3 region is CASSPDGGHPYEQYF. CDR3 bases: TGTGCCAGCAGCCCTGACGGGGGCCATCCCTACGAGCAGTACTTC. The V call is TRBV27, the J call TRBJ2-7; possibly TRBD1 or TRBD2 for D (6 bases each). The CDR3 is made up of 15 amino acids. CDR1 is MNHEY, CDR2 SMNVEV, per germline (reference sequence). Trimming took off 6 bases at V and 2 bases at J, with 17 bases between the two ends.

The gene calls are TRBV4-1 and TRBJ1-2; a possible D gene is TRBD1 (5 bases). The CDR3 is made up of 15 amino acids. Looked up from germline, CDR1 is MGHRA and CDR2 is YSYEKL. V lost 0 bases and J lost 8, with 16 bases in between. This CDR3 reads CASSQDWGVRGGYTF. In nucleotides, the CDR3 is TGCGCCAGCAGCCAAGATTGGGGGGTACGAGGGGGCTACACCTTC.

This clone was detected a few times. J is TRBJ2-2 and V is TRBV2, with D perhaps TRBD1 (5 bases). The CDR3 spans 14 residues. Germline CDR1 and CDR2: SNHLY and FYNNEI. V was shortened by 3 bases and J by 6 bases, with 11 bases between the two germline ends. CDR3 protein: CASSESLGAGELFF. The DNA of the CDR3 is TGTGCCAGCAGTGAGTCCCTAGGGGCCGGGGAGCTGTTTTTT. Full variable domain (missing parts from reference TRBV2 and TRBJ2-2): EPEVTQTPSHQVTQMGQEVILRCVPISNHLYFYWYRQILGQKVEFLVSFYNNEISEKSEIFDDQFSVERPDGSNFTLKIRSTKLEDSAMYFCASSESLGAGELFFGEGSRLTVL.

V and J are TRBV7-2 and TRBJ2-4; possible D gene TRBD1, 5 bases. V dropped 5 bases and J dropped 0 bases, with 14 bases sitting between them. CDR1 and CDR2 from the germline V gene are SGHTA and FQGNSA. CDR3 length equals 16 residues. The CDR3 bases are TGTGCCAGCAGCGCGCAGGGATTGGTAGCCAAAAACATTCAGTACTTC. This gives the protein CASSAQGLVAKNIQYF.

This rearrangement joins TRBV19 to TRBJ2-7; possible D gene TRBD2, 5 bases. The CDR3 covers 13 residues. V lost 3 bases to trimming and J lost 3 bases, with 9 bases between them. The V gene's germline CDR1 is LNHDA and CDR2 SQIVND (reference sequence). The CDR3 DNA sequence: TGTGCCAGTAGTATCGGGGAGAACTACGAGCAGTACTTC. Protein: CASSIGENYEQYF.

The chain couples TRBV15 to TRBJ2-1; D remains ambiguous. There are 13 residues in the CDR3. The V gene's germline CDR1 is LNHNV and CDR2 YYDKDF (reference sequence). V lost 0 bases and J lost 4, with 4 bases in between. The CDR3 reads CATSRDVYNEQFF. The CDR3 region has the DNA TGTGCCACCAGCAGAGACGTGTACAATGAGCAGTTCTTC.

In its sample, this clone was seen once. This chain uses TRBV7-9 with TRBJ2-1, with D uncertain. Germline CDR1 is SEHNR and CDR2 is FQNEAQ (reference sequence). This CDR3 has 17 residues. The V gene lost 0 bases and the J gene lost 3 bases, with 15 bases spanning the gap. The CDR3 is CASSLAVSMGIYNEQFF. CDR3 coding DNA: TGTGCCAGCAGCTTAGCAGTTTCTATGGGGATCTACAATGAGCAGTTCTTC. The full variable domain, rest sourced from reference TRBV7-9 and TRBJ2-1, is DTGVSQNPRHKITKRGQNVTFRCDPISEHNRLYWYRQTLGQGPEFLTYFQNEAQLEKSRLLSDRFSAERPKGSFSTLEIQRTEQGDSAMYLCASSLAVSMGIYNEQFFGPGTRLTVL.